A single sample gave rise to the 14 T cell receptor beta chains below, sequenced in a study of blood T cell repertoires in COVID-19. Using immunoSEQ multiplex PCR, the repertoire was profiled, and TCRdb retains in-frame clones only, with some absent. The sample has under 55,000 clones, about 80% seen once. Sequencing input: peripheral blood. Source of these receptors: a man in his 70s with acute or convalescent COVID-19.

V usage is TRBV11-2 and J usage is TRBJ1-4; D not certain. There are 12 residues in the CDR3. V was clipped by 1 base and J by 12 bases, with 9 bases between them. The V gene's germline CDR1 is SGHAT and CDR2 FQNNGV. The CDR3: CASSLGSVELFF. The CDR3 nucleotides are TGTGCCAGCAGCTTAGGGTCAGTCGAACTGTTTTTT.

This chain connects TRBV7-3 to TRBJ2-1, with TRBD2 matching over 9 bases. The CDR3 is 16 amino acids. J lost 7 bases, V lost 3 bases, and 10 bases had no gene match. Looked up from germline, CDR1 is SGHTA and CDR2 is FQGTGA. CDR3 nucleotides: TGTGCCAGCAGCTTGATGGCTAGCGGGAATTCGAATGAGCAGTTCTTC. Its translation: CASSLMASGNSNEQFF.

The chain couples TRBV6-4 to TRBJ2-2, with D possibly matching TRBD2 (6 bases). The CDR3 is 14 amino acids. The V gene's germline CDR1 is MRHNA and CDR2 SNTAGT. V lost 7 bases and J 5 bases, leaving 14 bases between the germline ends. In DNA, the CDR3 is TGTGCCAGCACAAGGGAGGAGGGTACCGGGGAGCTGTTTTTT. Translation gives CASTREEGTGELFF.

This clone has more than one count but fewer than ten. V is TRBV5-4 and J is TRBJ1-4; D ambiguous. V was cut by 0 bases and J by 5 bases, with 8 bases left in between. The CDR3 length is 14 residues. The germline V gene encodes CDR1 SGHNT and CDR2 YYREEE (reference sequence). The CDR3 region is CASSLDPINEKLFF. The CDR3, as DNA: TGTGCCAGCAGCTTGGATCCTATAAATGAAAAACTGTTTTTT.

This chain connects TRBV11-2 to TRBJ1-1, with 10 bases fitting TRBD1. The J segment lost 3 bases and the V segment lost 4 bases, leaving 8 bases of the junction unmatched. This CDR3 is 16 amino acids long. Looked up from germline, CDR1 is SGHAT and CDR2 is FQNNGV. Here the CDR3 reads CASSSTGGAQDTEAFF. The CDR3 region has the DNA TGTGCCAGCAGCTCGACAGGGGGCGCCCAGGACACTGAAGCTTTCTTT.

This clone was detected many times. The CDR3 protein is CAWMGLAGYEQYF. The DNA for the CDR3 is TGTGCCTGGATGGGACTAGCGGGCTACGAGCAGTACTTC. This chain uses TRBV30 with TRBJ2-7; the match to TRBD2 covers 12 bases. This CDR3 comprises 13 residues. V lost 4 bases, J lost 3 bases, and 1 base stayed unmatched. The germline V gene encodes CDR1 GTSNPN and CDR2 SVGIG (reference sequence).

Of note for this clone: One end of the junction varies from germline; a read error may be responsible. The chain combines TRBV7-9 with TRBJ1-2; D is ambiguous. Germline CDR1 SEHNR, CDR2 FQNEAQ (reference sequence). The CDR3 runs 12 residues. CDR3 protein: CANSPVEGGYTF. CDR3 bases: TGTGCCAACAGCCCCGTCGAGGGAGGCTACACCTTC.

The chain recombines TRBV7-9 with TRBJ2-7, with TRBD2 as a possible D gene (5 bases). V lost 5 bases to trimming and J lost 3 bases, with 8 bases between them. Germline lookup yields CDR1 SEHNR and CDR2 FQNEAQ (reference sequence). This CDR3 is 12 amino acids long. DNA of the CDR3: TGTGCCAGCAGCACCGGGATCTACGAGCAGTACTTC. Translation gives CASSTGIYEQYF.

V gene TRBV19 combines with J gene TRBJ2-5; D is unclear. Per germline, CDR1 LNHDA and CDR2 SQIVND (reference sequence). Trimming took off 5 bases at V and 5 bases at J, with 9 bases between the two ends. CDR3 length: 12 amino acids. CDR3 coding DNA: TGTGCCAGTAGTCCAGGCTGGGAGACCCAGTACTTC. It encodes CASSPGWETQYF.

The V call is TRBV27, the J call TRBJ2-4; D call uncertain. Per germline, CDR1 MNHEY and CDR2 SMNVEV (reference sequence). The CDR3 is 16 residues long. V dropped 3 bases and J dropped 0 bases, with 12 bases sitting between them. The CDR3 spells CASSFWYSLAKNIQYF. DNA for the CDR3: TGTGCCAGCAGTTTTTGGTACAGTCTAGCCAAAAACATTCAGTACTTC.

The rearrangement links TRBV4-1 to TRBJ1-6; TRBD1 is a possible D gene (5 bases). V gave up 4 bases and J gave up 0 bases, with 16 bases separating them. This CDR3 has 18 amino acids. Germline lookup yields CDR1 MGHRA and CDR2 YSYEKL. CDR3 amino acids: CASSREPQENSYNSPLHF. CDR3 DNA: TGCGCCAGCAGCCGGGAACCACAGGAAAACTCCTATAATTCACCCCTCCACTTT.

The chain combines TRBV6-2 or TRBV6-3 with TRBJ2-7, with D perhaps TRBD1 (5 bases). The CDR3 loop spans 14 amino acids. V shed 3 bases and J shed 0 bases, with 9 bases lying between them. Germline V gene lookup returns CDR1 MNHEY and CDR2 SVGEGT. The DNA of the CDR3 is TGTGCCAGCAGTTATACGACAGCCTCCTACGAGCAGTACTTC. Translating it yields CASSYTTASYEQYF.

This sequence joins TRBV7-3 and TRBJ2-5; D remains unclear. Germline V CDR1 and CDR2: SGHTA, FQGTGA. V was cut by 5 bases and J by 4 bases, with 11 bases left in between. The CDR3 has 13 amino acids. Here the CDR3 DNA reads TGTGCCAGCAGCCCGGTTGGCGGAGAGACCCAGTACTTC. Translating gives CASSPVGGETQYF.

The chain uses TRBV28 and TRBJ1-1; 7 nucleotides agree with TRBD1. The CDR3 is 15 residues long. CDR1 and CDR2 from the germline V gene are MDHEN and SYDVKM. With 1 base clipped from V and 7 bases from J, the junction kept 9 bases outside the gene matches. CDR3 coding DNA: TGTGCCAGCAGTTTATTGGAGGGGGCGCGCCGTGAAGCTTTCTTT. Protein: CASSLLEGARREAFF.